These 16 T cell receptor beta chains originate from one sample sequenced in a study of cytomegalovirus exposure and HLA in healthy donors. Primers included in the PCR were 60 Vbeta and 13 Jbeta primers. TCRdb's copy holds only in-frame clones and misses some; the assay was immunoSEQ multiplex PCR. The sample has about 180,000 clones; about 80% are singletons. Material for sequencing was PBMCs. All receptors come from a man aged 30-40 years in good health and CMV-seropositive.

V and J are TRBV14 and TRBJ2-3, with TRBD2 matching over 11 bases. After removal of 5 bases from V and 4 bases from J, the junction contained 8 bases not matched to a gene. CDR1 SGHDN and CDR2 FVKESK come from the germline V gene. CDR3 length equals 16 residues. DNA for the CDR3: TGTGCCAGCAGCGTGCTAGCGGGAGGAGTCCCAGATACGCAGTATTTT. It yields the protein CASSVLAGGVPDTQYF.

This clone was picked up a small number of times. The chain is built from TRBV28 and TRBJ2-3, with 10 nucleotides matching TRBD2. V gave up 6 bases and J gave up 1 base; unmatched junction bases: 10. In germline, CDR1 is MDHEN, CDR2 SYDVKM. There are 17 residues in the CDR3. The CDR3 region has the DNA TGTGCCAGCAGCCTCGGACTAGCGGCGGCTGGCACAGATACGCAGTATTTT. It specifies CASSLGLAAAGTDTQYF.

The gene calls are TRBV9 and TRBJ1-2; 7 positions agree with TRBD1. The CDR3 runs 13 residues. The germline gives CDR1 SGDLS, CDR2 YYNGEE. The J segment lost 6 bases and the V segment lost 2 bases, leaving 4 bases of the junction unmatched. In DNA, the CDR3 is TGTGCCAGCAGCGTTAGACAGGGACATGGCTACACCTTC. Translating it yields CASSVRQGHGYTF.

The chain recombines TRBV10-3 with TRBJ1-1; D gene uncertain. The germline CDR1 and CDR2 sequences are ENHRY and SYGVKD. The CDR3 extends over 12 amino acids. The V and J ends lost 1 base and 7 bases respectively, with 7 bases between them. DNA for the CDR3: TGTGCCATCAGTGAGTATGAGTTTGAAGCTTTCTTT. Protein sequence: CAISEYEFEAFF.

This rearrangement joins TRBV4-2 to TRBJ2-3, with 12 positions matching TRBD2. Losses at the gene ends were 0 bases for V and 3 bases for J; bases not matched to a gene: 10. The CDR3 is 19 residues long. Per germline, CDR1 LGHNA and CDR2 YNFKEQ. The CDR3 reads CASSQDASGGASYTDTQYF. In nucleotides, the CDR3 is TGTGCCAGCAGCCAAGATGCTAGCGGGGGGGCCTCTTATACAGATACGCAGTATTTT.

The rearrangement joins TRBV5-1 to TRBJ2-2; D might be TRBD1 (6 bases). Germline V CDR1 and CDR2: SGHRS, YFSETQ. The germline V and J ends were trimmed by 4 bases and 6 bases, with 22 bases remaining between them. The CDR3 has 17 residues. CDR3 nucleotide sequence: TGCGCCAGCAGCGCCGCTTCGACAGGCGGTTTAGCCGGGGAGCTGTTTTTT. Its protein product is CASSAASTGGLAGELFF.

The CDR3 bases are TGTGCCAGCAGCCTGATAGAGTCTGGAAACACCATATATTTT. This codes for CASSLIESGNTIYF. The chain uses TRBV5-4 and TRBJ1-3; the D is unclear. Germline values: CDR1 SGHNT, CDR2 YYREEE (reference sequence). V was clipped by 4 bases and J by 1 base, with 9 bases between them. The CDR3 spans 14 residues.

The chain combines TRBV28 with TRBJ2-7; TRBD1 agrees at 7 bases. J lost 5 bases, V lost 5 bases, and 12 bases had no gene match. The CDR3 has 15 amino acids. The V gene's germline CDR1 is MDHEN and CDR2 SYDVKM. The CDR3 DNA reads as TGTGCCAGCAGTCCCCCCTCAGGGGGATTCGACGAGCAGTACTTC. Translation: CASSPPSGGFDEQYF.

The rearrangement uses TRBV9 and TRBJ2-3, with D perhaps TRBD1 (5 bases). Trimming pared 0 bases from V and 0 bases from J, leaving 11 bases between. The CDR3 is made up of 16 amino acids. Per the germline V gene, CDR1 is SGDLS and CDR2 is YYNGEE. The CDR3 reads CASSVGVRGSTDTQYF. The CDR3 DNA sequence: TGTGCCAGCAGCGTAGGGGTAAGGGGAAGCACAGATACGCAGTATTTT.

This chain connects TRBV4-3 to TRBJ2-4, with a tentative D call TRBD1 (6 bases). V gave up 3 bases and J gave up 4 bases, with 16 bases separating them. Looked up from germline, CDR1 is LGHNA and CDR2 is YSLEER. The CDR3 spans 16 residues. DNA of the CDR3: TGCGCCAGCAGCCAGTACCGACAGGCTGAAAAAAACATTCAGTACTTC. Protein: CASSQYRQAEKNIQYF.

The chain has TRBV5-1 and TRBJ1-1; D is unresolved. CDR1 is SGHRS, CDR2 YFSETQ, per germline. Trimming removed 2 bases at V and 7 bases at J, with 9 bases between. This CDR3 spans 12 amino acids. CDR3 coding DNA: TGCGCCAGCAGCTTCGACGGGAATGAAGCTTTCTTT. Amino acids: CASSFDGNEAFF.

This chain connects TRBV4-2 to TRBJ1-1, with D unclear. The CDR3 contains 18 residues. The germline V and J ends were trimmed by 4 bases and 1 base, with 22 bases remaining between them. Germline-derived CDR1 and CDR2 are LGHNA and YNFKEQ. CDR3: CASSPSFRGGGGNTEAFF. The CDR3 region has the DNA TGTGCCAGCAGCCCGTCGTTTCGGGGAGGAGGAGGGAACACTGAAGCTTTCTTT.

This clone was detected only once. The rearrangement links TRBV13 to TRBJ1-2; TRBD1 aligns across 8 bases. There are 16 residues in the CDR3. The trim removed 5 bases at V and 4 bases at J, leaving 12 bases unmatched. Germline V lookup: CDR1 PRHDT, CDR2 FYEKMQ (reference sequence). The DNA of the CDR3 is TGTGCCAGCAGCAATCTCAGGGGGCCCTCTTTCTATGGCTACACCTTC. This gives the protein CASSNLRGPSFYGYTF. Using reference TRBV13 and TRBJ1-2 for the parts outside the CDR3, the full variable domain is AAGVIQSPRHLIKEKRETATLKCYPIPRHDTVYWYQQGPGQDPQFLISFYEKMQSDKGSIPDRFSAQQFSDYHSELNMSSLELGDSALYFCASSNLRGPSFYGYTFGSGTRLTVV.

The chain is built from TRBV11-3 and TRBJ2-3; 7 bases match TRBD2. The CDR3 is 18 amino acids. The V gene's germline CDR1 is SGHNT and CDR2 YENEEA. The junction had 13 bases not matched to a gene; V was cut back by 2 bases and J by 2 bases. DNA for the CDR3: TGTGCCAGCAGCTTACGGCCCGCTGAGCGGGGATTCACAGATACGCAGTATTTT. This encodes CASSLRPAERGFTDTQYF.

The chain uses TRBV7-9 and TRBJ2-7; D gene ambiguous. This CDR3 is built from 12 residues. CDR1 SEHNR and CDR2 FQNEAQ come from the germline V gene (reference sequence). Trimming took 8 bases from V and 6 from J, leaving 14 bases between them. The CDR3 sequence is CASGRENREQYF. CDR3 nucleotides: TGTGCCAGCGGTAGAGAAAACCGCGAGCAGTACTTC.

The V gene is TRBV10-3, the J gene TRBJ1-5, with D tentatively TRBD1 (5 bases). The V end was cut by 0 bases, the J end by 5 bases, with 14 bases between. The germline CDR1 and CDR2 sequences are ENHRY and SYGVKD. This CDR3 is built from 16 residues. This CDR3 reads CAISESPVDRDQPQHF. DNA of the CDR3: TGTGCCATCAGTGAGTCCCCCGTTGACAGAGATCAGCCCCAGCATTTT.